The 27 T cell receptor beta chains reported below all come from one sample, sequenced in a study of blood T cell repertoires in COVID-19 (dated by TCRdb to 2018 to 2021). The library was prepared using the immunoSEQ multiplex PCR assay. This immuneACCESS table, as held by TCRdb, lists in-frame sequences with V and J called but not all clones. Of the missing ones, under half trace to an unresolved V gene in checked studies; the others have no known cause. Present in this sample are about 150,000 clones, more than 85% of which were seen just once. The ten most abundant clones make up around 3.2% of the sample. Sequenced input: peripheral blood. The receptors stem from a man aged 55 to 70 with active or convalescent COVID-19.

This chain connects TRBV9 to TRBJ2-5; 7 positions agree with TRBD2. The germline V gene has CDR1 SGDLS and CDR2 YYNGEE. With V trimmed by 2 bases and J by 5 bases, 9 bases remained unmatched. The length of the CDR3 is 15 residues. The CDR3 here is CASSVRLAWGETQYF. CDR3 nucleotide sequence: TGTGCCAGCAGCGTCCGACTAGCTTGGGGGGAGACCCAGTACTTC. The full variable domain, rest sourced from reference TRBV9 and TRBJ2-5, is DSGVTQTPKHLITATGQRVTLRCSPRSGDLSVYWYQQSLDQGLQFLIQYYNGEERAKGNILERFSAQQFPDLHSELNLSSLELGDSALYFCASSVRLAWGETQYFGPGTRLLVL.

This clone was seen once. V is TRBV5-4 and J is TRBJ2-2; the D gene is possibly TRBD1 (5 bases). CDR1 is SGHNT, CDR2 YYREEE, per germline (reference sequence). The germline V and J ends were trimmed by 0 bases and 4 bases, with 10 bases remaining between them. The CDR3 totals 15 residues. The CDR3 sequence is CASSLGQGFTGELFF. CDR3 nucleotides: TGTGCCAGCAGCTTGGGGCAGGGTTTCACCGGGGAGCTGTTTTTT.

This chain links TRBV6-2 or TRBV6-3 with TRBJ2-1; no clear D. This CDR3 comprises 14 residues. The germline CDR1 and CDR2 sequences are MNHEY and SVGEGT. Between the trimmed V and J ends, which lost 0 bases and 4 bases, there was a span of 7 bases. The CDR3 region is CASSYSSGYNEQFF. CDR3 coding DNA: TGTGCCAGCAGTTACTCGTCAGGTTACAATGAGCAGTTCTTC.

The rearrangement joins TRBV7-3 to TRBJ2-1; TRBD2 aligns across 10 bases. Trimming removed 3 bases from V and 3 bases from J; junction bases left unmatched: 5. CDR1 and CDR2 (germline): SGHTA, FQGTGA. The CDR3 is 16 amino acids. In DNA form, the CDR3 reads TGTGCCAGCAGCTTCGTGAGCGGGAGGGGCTACAATGAGCAGTTCTTC. Protein sequence: CASSFVSGRGYNEQFF.

The genes are TRBV19 and TRBJ2-5, with D perhaps matching TRBD2 (6 bases). Trimming cost V 4 bases and J 5 bases, with 14 bases left between them. The CDR3 totals 14 residues. Germline V gene lookup returns CDR1 LNHDA and CDR2 SQIVND (reference sequence). The CDR3 DNA sequence: TGTGCCAGTAGTACCGGGGACTGGCGCGAGACCCAGTACTTC. It is translated as CASSTGDWRETQYF.

V gene TRBV10-3 combines with J gene TRBJ2-7; a possible D gene is TRBD2 (5 bases). The CDR3 is made up of 16 amino acids. Germline assignment: CDR1 ENHRY and CDR2 SYGVKD. V was shortened by 6 bases and J by 3 bases, with 21 bases between the two germline ends. In DNA form, the CDR3 reads TGTGCCATCAGAATGGGAAGCGAGGGTGTGAACTACGAGCAGTACTTC. It specifies CAIRMGSEGVNYEQYF.

The rearrangement uses TRBV5-1 and TRBJ2-1; D remains unclear. V lost 0 bases to trimming and J lost 2 bases, with 6 bases between them. The germline gives CDR1 SGHRS, CDR2 YFSETQ. CDR3 length: 14 residues. CDR3: CASSLGEAYNEQFF. For the CDR3, the DNA is TGCGCCAGCAGCTTGGGTGAGGCCTACAATGAGCAGTTCTTC.

The rearrangement uses TRBV19 and TRBJ1-5, with D perhaps TRBD1 (5 bases). Germline values: CDR1 LNHDA, CDR2 SQIVND (reference sequence). V lost 7 bases to trimming and J lost 2 bases, with 15 bases between them. The CDR3 totals 15 residues. The CDR3 region is CASNPGRAGNQPQHF. The CDR3 DNA reads as TGTGCCAGTAATCCGGGCAGGGCGGGCAATCAGCCCCAGCATTTT.

This clone was recorded once. In nucleotides, the CDR3 is TGTGCCAGCAGCTTATTAGGGGCTGGCACAGATACGCAGTATTTT. It yields the protein CASSLLGAGTDTQYF. The chain recombines TRBV7-8 with TRBJ2-3; a possible D gene is TRBD1 (5 bases). Germline V gives CDR1 SGHVS, CDR2 FQNEAQ. The CDR3 has 15 residues. V was trimmed by 2 bases and J by 1 base, leaving 10 bases between them.

The V gene is TRBV27, the J gene TRBJ2-5; TRBD2 matches 11 bases. V trimming: 2 bases; J trimming: 7 bases; junction bases outside the gene matches: 6. The germline gives CDR1 MNHEY, CDR2 SMNVEV (reference sequence). The CDR3 sequence is 15 residues long. CDR3 DNA sequence: TGTGCCAGCAGTTTAAGCCTAGCGGGAGGAGGGACCCAGTACTTC. Amino acid sequence: CASSLSLAGGGTQYF.

The rearrangement uses TRBV29-1 and TRBJ1-2, with D maybe TRBD1 (5 bases). The CDR3 has 12 residues. Germline-derived CDR1 and CDR2 are SQVTM and ANQGSEA. Trimming shortened V by 5 bases and J by 4 bases, and 11 bases separated the two germline ends. This CDR3 is CSVSAGLYGYTF. DNA of the CDR3: TGCAGCGTTTCTGCGGGGCTCTATGGCTACACCTTC.

The chain recombines TRBV3-1 (or the pseudogene TRBV3-2) with TRBJ1-6, with 7 bases aligning to TRBD1. Germline loops: CDR1 LGHDT, CDR2 YNNKEL (reference sequence). The CDR3 is 17 amino acids. Germline trimming cut 2 bases from V and 7 bases from J; bases unmatched to any gene: 11. CDR3 sequence reads: CASSQTLPGQINSPLHF. The CDR3 DNA follows: TGTGCCAGCAGCCAAACGCTTCCGGGACAGATAAATTCACCCCTCCACTTT.

The genes are TRBV7-2 and TRBJ2-2, with TRBD2 matching over 9 bases. V dropped 1 base and J dropped 6; count of bases not matched to a gene: 6. The CDR3 has 16 amino acids. Germline CDR1 SGHTA, CDR2 FQGNSA. Written as DNA, the CDR3 is TGTGCCAGCAGCTTAGATAGCGGGGGTAGCGCCGGGGAGCTGTTTTTT. Translation: CASSLDSGGSAGELFF.

The table lists this clone with a few counts. This chain links TRBV18 with TRBJ2-7; possible D gene TRBD1, 6 bases. V lost 3 bases to trimming and J lost 3 bases, with 12 bases between them. The CDR3 extends over 14 amino acids. Per the germline V gene, CDR1 is KGHSH and CDR2 is LQKENI. This CDR3 reads CASSPMRTDYEQYF. The CDR3 region has the DNA TGTGCCAGCTCACCCATGAGGACAGACTACGAGCAGTACTTC. The whole variable domain, remainder taken from reference TRBV18 and TRBJ2-7, is NAGVMQNPRHLVRRRGQEARLRCSPMKGHSHVYWYRQLPEEGLKFMVYLQKENIIDESGMPKERFSAEFPKEGPSILRIQQVVRGDSAAYFCASSPMRTDYEQYFGPGTRLTVT.

V gene TRBV11-3 combines with J gene TRBJ2-2, with 7 bases identical to TRBD2. V gave up 5 bases and J gave up 6 bases; unmatched junction bases: 6. The CDR3 has 14 residues. Germline loops: CDR1 SGHNT, CDR2 YENEEA. CDR3 coding DNA: TGTGCCAGCAGCGCAAGCGGGATGGCCGGGGAGCTGTTTTTT. Translated, it gives CASSASGMAGELFF. Based on the CDR3 plus reference TRBV11-3 and TRBJ2-2, the full variable domain is EAGVVQSPRYKIIEKKQPVAFWCNPISGHNTLYWYLQNLGQGPELLIRYENEEAVDDSQLPKDRFSAERLKGVDSTLKIQPAELGDSAVYLCASSASGMAGELFFGEGSRLTVL.

The rearrangement links TRBV7-8 to TRBJ1-6; 8 nucleotides line up with TRBD1. Germline V lookup: CDR1 SGHVS, CDR2 FQNEAQ. There are 14 residues in the CDR3. V was pared by 5 bases and J by 7 bases, with 4 bases of the junction left unmatched. The CDR3 protein is CASSEGQVNSPLHF. The CDR3 nucleotides are TGTGCCAGCAGCGAGGGACAGGTGAATTCACCCCTCCACTTT.

This clone was seen just once. V usage is TRBV7-2 and J usage is TRBJ2-5; 8 bases agree with TRBD2. V lost 7 bases and J lost 2; bases outside the gene matches: 6. The CDR3 loop spans 14 amino acids. Germline V lookup: CDR1 SGHTA, CDR2 FQGNSA. The CDR3 DNA follows: TGTGCCAGCACCCCGGAGCGGGGGCAAGAGACCCAGTACTTC. Translation: CASTPERGQETQYF.

V usage is TRBV3-1 (or the pseudogene TRBV3-2) and J usage is TRBJ2-3, with a tentative D call TRBD2 (5 bases). The V and J ends lost 6 bases and 3 bases respectively, with 28 bases between them. The CDR3 is 19 residues long. Germline CDR1 LGHDT, CDR2 YNNKEL (reference sequence). The DNA of the CDR3 is TGTGCCAGCAGGGAGACGGGCTCAGCGGCGGCACTTGAGACAGATACGCAGTATTTT. Amino acids: CASRETGSAAALETDTQYF.

This chain links TRBV6-1 with TRBJ2-3; D may be TRBD2 (7 bases). The CDR3 contains 17 residues. The V and J ends lost 2 bases and 2 bases respectively, with 17 bases between them. CDR1 MNHNS and CDR2 SASEGT come from the germline V gene. The CDR3 coding sequence is TGTGCCAGCAGTGAAAACGGGGGGCGAGGCCCCACAGATACGCAGTATTTT. Translating gives CASSENGGRGPTDTQYF.

V gene TRBV18 combines with J gene TRBJ2-1; 8 bases fit TRBD1. The trim removed 3 bases at V and 5 bases at J, leaving 3 bases unmatched. Per germline, CDR1 KGHSH and CDR2 LQKENI. The CDR3 totals 14 residues. DNA for the CDR3: TGTGCCAGCTCACCTCAGGGGGCGAACAATGAGCAGTTCTTC. Residues: CASSPQGANNEQFF. The full variable domain, completed using reference TRBV18 and TRBJ2-1, is NAGVMQNPRHLVRRRGQEARLRCSPMKGHSHVYWYRQLPEEGLKFMVYLQKENIIDESGMPKERFSAEFPKEGPSILRIQQVVRGDSAAYFCASSPQGANNEQFFGPGTRLTVL.

The rearrangement uses TRBV6-1 and TRBJ2-5; D unresolved. V lost 2 bases and J lost 1, with 8 bases in between. The germline CDR1 and CDR2 sequences are MNHNS and SASEGT. This CDR3 is 14 amino acids long. CDR3 sequence (DNA): TGTGCCAGCAGTGAACCCACGGTCCAAGAGACCCAGTACTTC. This translates into CASSEPTVQETQYF.

The chain has TRBV28 and TRBJ2-7, with TRBD1 matching 9 bases. Germline CDR1 MDHEN, CDR2 SYDVKM. The CDR3 has 15 amino acids. V trimming: 4 bases; J trimming: 2 bases; junction bases outside the gene matches: 6. The CDR3: CASSSSGTGTYEQYF. The CDR3 nucleotides read TGTGCCAGCAGTTCCTCCGGGACAGGGACCTACGAGCAGTACTTC. Complete variable domain (other parts from reference TRBV28 and TRBJ2-7): DVKVTQSSRYLVKRTGEKVFLECVQDMDHENMFWYRQDPGLGLRLIYFSYDVKMKEKGDIPEGYSVSREKKERFSLILESASTNQTSMYLCASSSSGTGTYEQYFGPGTRLTVT.

About this clone: This CDR3 is also generated by other DNA sequences in the sample. The chain links TRBV6-2 or TRBV6-3 to TRBJ1-2; TRBD1 matches 7 bases. In germline, CDR1 is MNHEY, CDR2 SVGEGT. The CDR3 extends over 15 amino acids. V shed 0 bases and J 2 bases; nucleotides not matched to a gene: 3. CDR3 sequence reads: CASSYSRQGNYGYTF. The CDR3 DNA follows: TGTGCCAGCAGTTACTCAAGACAGGGAAACTATGGCTACACCTTC.

The chain has TRBV9 and TRBJ1-2; TRBD1 matches at 11 bases. Germline-derived CDR1 and CDR2 are SGDLS and YYNGEE. Losses at the gene ends were 3 bases for V and 4 bases for J; bases not matched to a gene: 5. The CDR3 extends over 15 amino acids. In DNA, the CDR3 is TGTGCCAGCAGCGGATGGACAGGGGGCCTCTATGGCTACACCTTC. Its protein is CASSGWTGGLYGYTF. Full variable domain (missing parts from reference TRBV9 and TRBJ1-2): DSGVTQTPKHLITATGQRVTLRCSPRSGDLSVYWYQQSLDQGLQFLIQYYNGEERAKGNILERFSAQQFPDLHSELNLSSLELGDSALYFCASSGWTGGLYGYTFGSGTRLTVV.

This chain joins TRBV9 and TRBJ2-1; tentatively, D is TRBD2 (6 bases). CDR3 length: 14 amino acids. Looked up from germline, CDR1 is SGDLS and CDR2 is YYNGEE. V gave up 6 bases and J gave up 9 bases, with 19 bases separating them. CDR3 coding DNA: TGTGCCAGCACCCCGGCCGGGAGATTGGGTGAGCAGTTCTTC. Protein product: CASTPAGRLGEQFF.

The chain couples TRBV3-1 (or the pseudogene TRBV3-2) to TRBJ2-1; 7 nucleotides match TRBD2. The CDR3 loop spans 17 amino acids. Looked up from germline, CDR1 is LGHDT and CDR2 is YNNKEL (reference sequence). J lost 1 base, V lost 4 bases, and 10 bases had no gene match. The CDR3 spells CASSREGLGNSYNEQFF. In DNA form, the CDR3 reads TGTGCCAGCAGCCGGGAAGGACTAGGCAATTCCTACAATGAGCAGTTCTTC.

This chain links TRBV3-1 (or the pseudogene TRBV3-2) with TRBJ2-5; D remains ambiguous. Looked up from germline, CDR1 is LGHDT and CDR2 is YNNKEL (reference sequence). V was clipped by 0 bases and J by 10 bases, with 9 bases between them. This CDR3 has 12 amino acids. DNA of the CDR3: TGTGCCAGCAGCCAAGAAACCCCGGGCCAGTACTTC. This sequence encodes CASSQETPGQYF.